These 20 T cell receptor beta chains were sequenced from one sample in a study of shared clonotypes between healthy human individuals. Libraries were prepared by immunoSEQ multiplex PCR; TCRdb keeps only in-frame clonotypes and omits some of them. The top ten hold about 1% of the sample, which has about 1,500,000 clones, more than 95% seen once. The specimen was naive CD4+ T cells sorted from blood. Subset defined: CD45RA+ positively selected. The receptors were sampled from a man aged 25 to 45 in good health.

J is TRBJ1-5 and V is TRBV6-5; D is uncertain. This CDR3 has 14 amino acids. Germline loops: CDR1 MNHEY, CDR2 SVGAGI. V was trimmed by 5 bases and J by 1 base, leaving 9 bases between them. The CDR3 DNA reads TGTGCCAGCAGTCCGTTAAGGAGCAATCAGCCCCAGCATTTT. This translates into CASSPLRSNQPQHF.

The chain recombines TRBV2 with TRBJ2-7, with D possibly matching TRBD2 (5 bases). The ends were cut back, 3 bases at V and 5 bases at J, with 8 bases in the middle. This CDR3 spans 12 amino acids. Germline V gene lookup returns CDR1 SNHLY and CDR2 FYNNEI. The DNA of the CDR3 is TGTGCCAGCAGTGATTTCGGGAACGAGCAGTACTTC. It codes for CASSDFGNEQYF.

This rearrangement joins TRBV7-9 to TRBJ1-1, with D possibly TRBD1 on 5 matching bases. Germline-derived CDR1 and CDR2 are SEHNR and FQNEAQ (reference sequence). V lost 5 bases and J 4 bases, leaving 17 bases between the germline ends. This CDR3 contains 15 residues. CDR3 in amino acids: CASSRRGGEGTEAFF. The CDR3 DNA follows: TGTGCCAGCAGCCGCCGGGGGGGAGAGGGCACTGAAGCTTTCTTT.

There are a few counts of this clone. The V and J genes are TRBV9 and TRBJ2-3; D is unclear. Between the trimmed V and J ends, which lost 0 bases and 7 bases, there was a span of 6 bases. From germline, CDR1 is SGDLS and CDR2 YYNGEE. The CDR3 length is 12 residues. In nucleotides, the CDR3 is TGTGCCAGCAGCGTAGAAGAACATACGCAGTATTTT. Translating it yields CASSVEEHTQYF.

The chain has TRBV25-1 and TRBJ1-4; possible D gene TRBD1, 5 bases. Deletions cut 3 bases from V and 5 bases from J, with 7 bases between. CDR1 and CDR2 from the germline V gene are MGHDK and SYGVNS. This CDR3 is built from 13 residues. The CDR3 DNA sequence: TGTGCCAGCAGTGATTGGGGGAATGAAAAACTGTTTTTT. It is translated as CASSDWGNEKLFF.

The rearrangement joins TRBV20-1 to TRBJ1-3; D call uncertain. Germline assignment: CDR1 DFQATT and CDR2 SNEGSKA (reference sequence). This CDR3 is 11 amino acids long. Trimming took 3 bases from V and 6 from J, leaving 6 bases between them. The DNA of the CDR3 is TGCAGTGCTAGTTCGGTAAACACCATATATTTT. The encoded protein is CSASSVNTIYF.

This sequence joins TRBV7-3 and TRBJ2-7, with 8 bases lining up with TRBD1. Germline CDR1 reads SGHTA; CDR2 reads FQGTGA. With V trimmed by 5 bases and J by 7 bases, 7 bases remained unmatched. This CDR3 spans 13 amino acids. CDR3 region: CASSTRTGREQYF. The CDR3 DNA reads as TGTGCCAGCAGCACTAGGACAGGGCGGGAGCAGTACTTC.

This sequence joins TRBV19 and TRBJ2-7, with TRBD2 as a possible D gene (5 bases). CDR1 is LNHDA and CDR2 is SQIVND in the germline V gene (reference sequence). The V end was cut by 6 bases, the J end by 4 bases, with 10 bases between. There are 12 residues in the CDR3. CDR3 in DNA: TGTGCCAGTAGCCAAACGGGATACGAGCAGTACTTC. Protein sequence: CASSQTGYEQYF.

J is TRBJ2-3 and V is TRBV9, with 7 bases aligning to TRBD1. With V trimmed by 4 bases and J by 4 bases, 9 bases remained unmatched. This CDR3 is 15 amino acids long. Looked up from germline, CDR1 is SGDLS and CDR2 is YYNGEE. The CDR3, as DNA: TGTGCCAGCAGCTCTAGCCCAGGGGGAGCAGATACGCAGTATTTT. Its translation: CASSSSPGGADTQYF.

The chain uses TRBV7-2 and TRBJ2-7; 7 bases map to TRBD2. This CDR3 is built from 18 residues. The V gene end was trimmed by 2 bases and the J gene end by 2 bases; junction bases not matched to a gene: 15. CDR1 is SGHTA and CDR2 is FQGNSA in the germline V gene. CDR3 amino acids: CASSLIPTSYSGAYEQYF. For the CDR3, the DNA is TGTGCCAGCAGCTTAATCCCGACTAGCTACTCGGGGGCCTACGAGCAGTACTTC.

CDR3 DNA sequence: TGTGCCTGGAGTGTCGGCGAACCCACCTACGAGCAGTACTTC. Translated, it gives CAWSVGEPTYEQYF. The chain has TRBV30 and TRBJ2-7; D uncertain. V lost 0 bases and J 2 bases, leaving 11 bases between the germline ends. There are 14 residues in the CDR3. Per germline, CDR1 GTSNPN and CDR2 SVGIG (reference sequence).

The genes are TRBV11-1 and TRBJ2-7, with a tentative D call TRBD2 (6 bases). Germline V gene lookup returns CDR1 SGHAT and CDR2 FQDESV (reference sequence). V gave up 3 bases and J gave up 4 bases, with 16 bases separating them. This CDR3 has 15 residues. The CDR3 nucleotides read TGTGCCAGCAGCTTCGGGGGACTCGGGGGTTACGAGCAGTACTTC. Amino acid sequence: CASSFGGLGGYEQYF.

The rearrangement joins TRBV4-1 to TRBJ2-1; tentatively, D is TRBD2 (6 bases). Germline CDR1 is MGHRA and CDR2 is YSYEKL. Deletions cut 1 base from V and 0 bases from J, with 19 bases between. CDR3 length: 19 amino acids. The CDR3 DNA sequence: TGCGCCAGCAGCCAAGGGCGGGGCCACACACCTAGCTCCTACAATGAGCAGTTCTTC. Its translation: CASSQGRGHTPSSYNEQFF.

This chain uses TRBV5-6 with TRBJ2-2; 16 bases align to TRBD2. The CDR3 runs to 18 residues. V gave up 4 bases and J gave up 6 bases; unmatched junction bases: 9. Germline V lookup: CDR1 SGHDT, CDR2 YYEEEE. CDR3 in DNA: TGTGCCAGCAGCGCTTCGGGACTAGCGGGAGGGTACGCCGGGGAGCTGTTTTTT. Encoded protein: CASSASGLAGGYAGELFF. Together with reference TRBV5-6 and TRBJ2-2, the CDR3 gives the full variable domain: DAGVTQSPTHLIKTRGQQVTLRCSPKSGHDTVSWYQQALGQGPQFIFQYYEEEERQRGNFPDRFSGHQFPNYSSELNVNALLLGDSALYLCASSASGLAGGYAGELFFGEGSRLTVL.

The chain carries TRBV9 and TRBJ2-2; 9 bases align to TRBD2. The V and J ends lost 0 bases and 4 bases, in that order; junction bases with no gene match: 4. The length of the CDR3 is 16 residues. Germline-derived CDR1 and CDR2 are SGDLS and YYNGEE. The CDR3 DNA sequence: TGTGCCAGCAGCGTAGGGGCTAGCGGGGTCACCGGGGAGCTGTTTTTT. It codes for CASSVGASGVTGELFF.

A remark on this clone: Other DNA sequences in this sample translate to the same CDR3. This sequence joins TRBV2 and TRBJ2-3; D remains unclear. The CDR3 runs 12 residues. With 3 bases removed from V and 3 bases from J, the gap between germline ends came to 4 bases. From germline, CDR1 is SNHLY and CDR2 FYNNEI. CDR3 nucleotide sequence: TGTGCCAGCAGTGATAGGACAGATACGCAGTATTTT. Protein sequence: CASSDRTDTQYF.

This sequence joins TRBV27 and TRBJ1-2, with D uncertain. The CDR3 extends over 15 amino acids. V dropped 5 bases and J dropped 5 bases, with 18 bases sitting between them. Germline CDR1 is MNHEY and CDR2 is SMNVEV (reference sequence). For the CDR3, the DNA is TGTGCCAGCAGTCCCCGTGGGGAGGGCCCGTATGGCTACACCTTC. This encodes CASSPRGEGPYGYTF.

V gene TRBV7-9 combines with J gene TRBJ2-3, with 8 bases identical to TRBD1. V was pared by 5 bases and J by 0 bases, with 4 bases of the junction left unmatched. There are 15 residues in the CDR3. Germline V gives CDR1 SEHNR, CDR2 FQNEAQ (reference sequence). The CDR3 here is CASSPGGLSTDTQYF. Here the CDR3 DNA reads TGTGCCAGCAGCCCAGGGGGCCTTAGCACAGATACGCAGTATTTT.

The chain joins TRBV7-9 to TRBJ2-1; 11 nucleotides match TRBD2. V lost 5 bases, J lost 5 bases, and 11 bases stayed unmatched. This CDR3 spans 17 amino acids. CDR1 is SEHNR, CDR2 FQNEAQ, per germline (reference sequence). In DNA form, the CDR3 reads TGTGCCAGCAGCCCCCTTCTACTAGCGGGAGACAACAATGAGCAGTTCTTC. Its protein product is CASSPLLLAGDNNEQFF.

As DNA, the CDR3 is TGTGCCAGCAGTTACGCCGGGGCCAACTACGAGCAGTACTTC. Amino acid sequence: CASSYAGANYEQYF. This chain connects TRBV6-6 to TRBJ2-7; TRBD1 or TRBD2 may be the D gene (5 bases each). Per the germline V gene, CDR1 is MNHNY and CDR2 is SVGAGI (reference sequence). The V end lost 2 bases, the J end lost 3 bases, and 11 bases lay between the germline ends. This CDR3 has 14 residues.